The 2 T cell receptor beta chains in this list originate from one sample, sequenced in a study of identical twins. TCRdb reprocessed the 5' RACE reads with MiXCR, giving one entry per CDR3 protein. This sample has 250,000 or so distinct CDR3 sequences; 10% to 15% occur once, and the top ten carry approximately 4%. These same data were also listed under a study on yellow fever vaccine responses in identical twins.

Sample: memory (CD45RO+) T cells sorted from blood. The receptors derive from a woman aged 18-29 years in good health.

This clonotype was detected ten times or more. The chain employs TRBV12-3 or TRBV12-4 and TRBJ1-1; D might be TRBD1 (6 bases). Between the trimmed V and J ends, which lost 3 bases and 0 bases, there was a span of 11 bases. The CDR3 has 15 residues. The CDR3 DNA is TGTGCCAGCAGTTTGAACAGGGCGGTGAACACTGAAGCTTTCTTT. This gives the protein CASSLNRAVNTEAFF.

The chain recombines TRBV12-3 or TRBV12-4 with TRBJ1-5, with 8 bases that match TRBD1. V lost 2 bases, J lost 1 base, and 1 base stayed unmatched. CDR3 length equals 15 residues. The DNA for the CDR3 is TGTGCCAGCAGTTTACGGGACAGGAGCAATCAGCCCCAGCATTTT. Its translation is CASSLRDRSNQPQHF.